This entry is about one TCR beta chain. Per the authors' pipeline: Amplifying reference gene primers gave estimates of nucleated cell counts. Sequenced by immunoSEQ multiplex PCR; TCRdb stores in-frame clones only, minus some. The V and J calls and the clone size are those of that table, but D and trimming were determined from the DNA. Of over 75,000 clones listed, about 88% are singletons. The data are from a study of blood T cell repertoires in COVID-19. The wider study: Some COVID-19 samples were acute and others convalescent; all came from the United States, Italy and Spain. The cDNA or gDNA used as material had been derived from T cells, B-cell-depleted T cells, or PBMCs.

Unmatched junction bases numbered 3, after V lost 3 bases and J lost 3 bases. Germline V lookup: CDR1 SGHVS, CDR2 FNYEAQ. The CDR3 is 15 residues long. This chain connects TRBV7-6 to TRBJ2-3; 10 bases fit TRBD2. The sample consisted of peripheral blood. This TCR came from a woman aged 80 or older with acute or convalescent COVID-19. Here the CDR3 DNA reads TGTGCCAGCAGCTTGGAAGCGGGGGGGACAGATACGCAGTATTTT. Translating gives CASSLEAGGTDTQYF.